This entry lists 16 T cell receptor beta chains sequenced from one sample in a study of blood T cell repertoires in COVID-19. Assay used: immunoSEQ multiplex PCR; TCRdb lists only in-frame clones, some missing. The sample records fewer than 200,000 clones, approximately 85% being singletons. The sequencing sample was made of peripheral blood. These receptors originate from a woman older than 75 with acute or convalescent COVID-19.

The CDR3 bases are TGTGCCAGCAGCCGGTATCCGGCAGCGTCTAATTCACCCCTCCACTTT. This codes for CASSRYPAASNSPLHF. The chain combines TRBV7-9 with TRBJ1-6; D not resolved. V was pared by 5 bases and J by 6 bases, with 17 bases between. This CDR3 comprises 16 residues. Germline values: CDR1 SEHNR, CDR2 FQNEAQ (reference sequence). The full variable domain, with the rest looked up from reference TRBV7-9 and TRBJ1-6, is DTGVSQNPRHKITKRGQNVTFRCDPISEHNRLYWYRQTLGQGPEFLTYFQNEAQLEKSRLLSDRFSAERPKGSFSTLEIQRTEQGDSAMYLCASSRYPAASNSPLHFGNGTRLTVT.

The genes are TRBV12-3 or TRBV12-4 and TRBJ2-1, with D perhaps matching TRBD1 (5 bases). This CDR3 is 12 amino acids long. With 4 bases removed from V and 16 bases from J, the gap between germline ends came to 17 bases. CDR3 DNA: TGTGCCAGCAGTTATCTGGGGCAGGGCGAATTCTTC. Its protein is CASSYLGQGEFF.

The J gene is TRBJ2-1, the V gene TRBV9, with a weak D call TRBD2 (6 bases). The CDR3 extends over 18 amino acids. Germline V CDR1 and CDR2: SGDLS, YYNGEE. The V and J ends lost 0 bases and 1 base respectively, with 17 bases between them. The CDR3 sequence is CASSVGGMAGRSYNEQFF. The CDR3 DNA reads TGTGCCAGCAGCGTAGGGGGGATGGCGGGACGGTCCTACAATGAGCAGTTCTTC.

V and J are TRBV19 and TRBJ1-5, with 10 bases lining up with TRBD1. CDR1 and CDR2 from the germline V gene are LNHDA and SQIVND (reference sequence). The CDR3 loop spans 15 amino acids. Trimming cost V 6 bases and J 1 base; bases outside gene matches: 3. The CDR3 DNA follows: TGTGCCAGTAGAGGGACAGGGGTCAGCAATCAGCCCCAGCATTTT. Its protein product is CASRGTGVSNQPQHF.

This CDR3 is CASRKTSGRAEKLFF. The DNA for the CDR3 is TGTGCCAGTAGGAAAACAAGCGGGAGAGCTGAAAAACTGTTTTTT. The V and J genes are TRBV19 and TRBJ1-4; D remains unclear. Between the trimmed V and J ends, which lost 6 bases and 7 bases, there was a span of 18 bases. This CDR3 has 15 residues. Per the germline V gene, CDR1 is LNHDA and CDR2 is SQIVND (reference sequence).

The sample holds a few counts of this clone. The gene calls are TRBV14 and TRBJ1-2; TRBD1 matches 7 bases. Germline CDR1 is SGHDN and CDR2 is FVKESK. The CDR3 covers 14 residues. Trimming cost V 2 bases and J 4 bases; bases outside gene matches: 4. CDR3 nucleotide sequence: TGTGCCAGCAGCCAAAATAAGGGGGCCTATGGCTACACCTTC. Translation gives CASSQNKGAYGYTF.

The CDR3 bases are TGTGCCAGCAGCTTAGGGAGCCCTAGCGGGAGGAGCTCCTACGAGCAGTACTTC. It codes for CASSLGSPSGRSSYEQYF. The J gene is TRBJ2-7, the V gene TRBV7-9; 11 bases line up with TRBD2. The J segment lost 0 bases and the V segment lost 1 base, leaving 8 bases of the junction unmatched. The CDR3 consists of 18 residues. Germline assignment: CDR1 SEHNR and CDR2 FQNEAQ (reference sequence). Together with reference TRBV7-9 and TRBJ2-7, the CDR3 gives the full variable domain: DTGVSQNPRHKITKRGQNVTFRCDPISEHNRLYWYRQTLGQGPEFLTYFQNEAQLEKSRLLSDRFSAERPKGSFSTLEIQRTEQGDSAMYLCASSLGSPSGRSSYEQYFGPGTRLTVT.

This sequence joins TRBV18 and TRBJ2-7, with TRBD2 matching over 16 bases. V lost 6 bases, J lost 5 bases, and 7 bases stayed unmatched. Germline loops: CDR1 KGHSH, CDR2 LQKENI. The length of the CDR3 is 16 residues. The CDR3 is CASSSGLAGGEDEQYF. The DNA of the CDR3 is TGTGCCAGCTCCTCGGGACTAGCGGGAGGGGAAGACGAGCAGTACTTC.

The CDR3 is CASSQDLLALQFF. CDR3 nucleotides: TGTGCCAGCAGCCAAGATCTACTAGCACTGCAGTTCTTC. The V gene is TRBV3-1 (or the pseudogene TRBV3-2), the J gene TRBJ2-1, with a weak D call TRBD2 (6 bases). The V gene's germline CDR1 is LGHDT and CDR2 YNNKEL (reference sequence). There are 13 residues in the CDR3. Trimming took off 0 bases at V and 12 bases at J, with 12 bases between the two ends.

The count of this clone is one. The chain uses TRBV7-9 and TRBJ2-7; 11 positions match TRBD2. Germline V gene lookup returns CDR1 SEHNR and CDR2 FQNEAQ (reference sequence). CDR3 length: 16 amino acids. The V gene end was trimmed by 5 bases and the J gene end by 2 bases; junction bases not matched to a gene: 8. The CDR3 protein is CASSAPGLAVPYEQYF. The CDR3 DNA reads TGTGCCAGCAGCGCTCCGGGACTAGCGGTCCCCTACGAGCAGTACTTC. The variable domain in full, completed from reference TRBV7-9 and TRBJ2-7, reads DTGVSQNPRHKITKRGQNVTFRCDPISEHNRLYWYRQTLGQGPEFLTYFQNEAQLEKSRLLSDRFSAERPKGSFSTLEIQRTEQGDSAMYLCASSAPGLAVPYEQYFGPGTRLTVT.

This clone was detected only a few times. The rearrangement links TRBV14 to TRBJ2-3, with D perhaps TRBD2 (5 bases). This CDR3 has 14 residues. V was cut by 1 base and J by 6 bases, with 11 bases left in between. CDR1 SGHDN and CDR2 FVKESK come from the germline V gene. CDR3 sequence reads: CASSQGLAYDTQYF. The DNA of the CDR3 is TGTGCCAGCAGCCAAGGGCTAGCTTACGATACGCAGTATTTT.

J is TRBJ2-7 and V is TRBV18, with TRBD1 identical over 11 bases. Germline loops: CDR1 KGHSH, CDR2 LQKENI. The CDR3 totals 15 residues. V shed 5 bases, J shed 3 bases, and the junction held 6 bases outside the gene matches. The DNA of the CDR3 is TGTGCCAGCTCAGTTCCCGGGACAGGGGGCTACGAGCAGTACTTC. It encodes CASSVPGTGGYEQYF.

CDR3 bases: TGCGCCACCACGGGGCTAGCGGGGGGCCCCCCCCGGGAGACCCAGTACTTC. It translates to CATTGLAGGPPRETQYF. The genes are TRBV23-1 and TRBJ2-5; 11 nucleotides match TRBD2. TRBV23-1 is identified as an open reading frame with a role that is uncertain. The ends lost 10 bases at V and 5 bases at J; junction bases unmatched: 18. The CDR3 totals 17 residues.

This chain joins TRBV30 and TRBJ1-5; no definite D call. Germline CDR1 and CDR2: GTSNPN and SVGIG (reference sequence). The CDR3 spans 14 residues. The ends were cut back, 1 base at V and 7 bases at J, with 14 bases in the middle. The CDR3 spells CAWSGASLDQPQHF. The CDR3 DNA sequence: TGTGCCTGGAGTGGGGCCAGCCTTGACCAGCCCCAGCATTTT.

The V call is TRBV27, the J call TRBJ2-1; 7 bases fit TRBD1. Per germline, CDR1 MNHEY and CDR2 SMNVEV (reference sequence). The CDR3 totals 14 residues. V dropped 5 bases and J dropped 2; count of bases not matched to a gene: 3. In DNA, the CDR3 is TGTGCCAGCAGTCAGAGGGGGCCCTACAATGAGCAGTTCTTC. Its translation: CASSQRGPYNEQFF.

The genes are TRBV18 and TRBJ1-5; D is possibly TRBD1 (5 bases). Germline values: CDR1 KGHSH, CDR2 LQKENI. The V end lost 5 bases, the J end lost 4 bases, and 9 bases lay between the germline ends. The CDR3 spans 13 residues. The chain's CDR3 is CASSGGDNQPQHF. The CDR3 DNA reads TGTGCCAGCTCAGGAGGGGATAATCAGCCCCAGCATTTT.